The T cell receptor beta chain described here comes from a study of blood T cell repertoires in COVID-19. About the research overall: Some COVID-19 samples were acute and others convalescent; all came from the United States, Italy and Spain. PBMCs, B-cell-depleted T cells, or T cells were the source of the cDNA or gDNA that made up the material.

The trim removed 1 base at V and 7 bases at J, leaving 2 bases unmatched. Germline values: CDR1 MGHRA, CDR2 YSYEKL. The length of the CDR3 is 14 residues. The authors' processing: Reference gene primer amplification yielded estimated nucleated cell counts. This table comes from immunoSEQ multiplex PCR, and its TCRdb copy is limited to in-frame clones, with some not included. V and J calls and clone size are those listed in that table; D and trimming were worked out from the DNA. Counted here are a few hundred thousand clones, about 88% occurring once; the ten biggest clones make up about 1.8%. The chain joins TRBV4-1 to TRBJ2-1, with TRBD1 matching over 9 bases. What was sequenced was peripheral blood. The source is a man between 65 and 85 years old with acute or convalescent COVID-19. The CDR3 sequence is CASSQVDRGNEQFF. The CDR3 DNA reads as TGCGCCAGCAGCCAAGTTGACAGGGGGAATGAGCAGTTCTTC.